This entry lists 8 T cell receptor beta chains sequenced from one sample in a study of OX40 agonist ivuxolimab in advanced cancers. Receptor libraries were prepared by the immunoSEQ multiplex PCR assay. TCRdb mirrors the immuneACCESS table, restricted to in-frame sequences. Some clones are absent from its copies; in checked studies, under half trace to an unresolved V gene, and the reason for the others is unknown. Here the sample has about 43,000 clones; around 88% occur a single time. The top ten clonotypes cover about 16% of the sample. This specimen consisted of CD4+ or CD8+ T cells sorted from blood, obtained in a trial of the OX40 agonist ivuxolimab. These receptors all stem from an adult with an advanced solid tumor such as melanoma, head and neck, liver or kidney cancer.

The gene calls are TRBV11-2 and TRBJ2-3; 9 bases are a match to TRBD2. Germline V gene sequence: CDR1 SGHAT, CDR2 FQNNGV. This CDR3 contains 16 residues. V trimming: 4 bases; J trimming: 4 bases; junction bases outside the gene matches: 9. The CDR3 loop is CASSYLLAGAPDTQYF. Written as DNA, the CDR3 is TGTGCCAGCAGCTATCTCTTAGCGGGGGCTCCAGATACGCAGTATTTT.

This clone was seen only once. The chain employs TRBV27 and TRBJ1-5; D gene unclear. V lost 5 bases to trimming and J lost 0 bases, with 8 bases between them. CDR3 size: 14 residues. Germline loops: CDR1 MNHEY, CDR2 SMNVEV (reference sequence). The CDR3 here is CASSPRVSNQPQHF. CDR3 sequence (DNA): TGTGCCAGCAGTCCTCGGGTTAGCAATCAGCCCCAGCATTTT.

The V and J genes are TRBV4-3 and TRBJ1-2, with 7 bases fitting TRBD1. The CDR3 has 15 residues. V lost 2 bases, J lost 3 bases, and 6 bases stayed unmatched. Germline CDR1 and CDR2: LGHNA and YSLEER. The DNA of the CDR3 is TGCGCCAGCAGCCAATACACAGGGGATGACTATGGCTACACCTTC. Translation: CASSQYTGDDYGYTF.

The rearrangement uses TRBV5-4 and TRBJ1-4; perhaps TRBD1 as D (5 bases). The CDR3 length is 15 residues. From germline, CDR1 is SGHNT and CDR2 YYREEE (reference sequence). The germline V and J ends were trimmed by 1 base and 3 bases, with 10 bases remaining between them. In nucleotides, the CDR3 is TGTGCCAGCAGCTTGAAGGGGCTTGCTAATGAAAAACTGTTTTTT. Its protein is CASSLKGLANEKLFF.

The rearrangement uses TRBV27 and TRBJ1-6; TRBD1 agrees at 7 bases. CDR1 and CDR2 from the germline V gene are MNHEY and SMNVEV (reference sequence). The CDR3 totals 16 residues. V lost 6 bases and J lost 5; bases outside the gene matches: 10. The CDR3 loop reads CASSLDREGDNSPLHF. The CDR3, as DNA: TGTGCCAGCAGCCTAGACAGGGAGGGAGATAATTCACCCCTCCACTTT.

The gene calls are TRBV28 and TRBJ1-4; possible D gene TRBD1, 6 bases. V was trimmed by 3 bases and J by 7 bases, leaving 15 bases between them. There are 15 residues in the CDR3. Germline lookup yields CDR1 MDHEN and CDR2 SYDVKM. The chain's CDR3 is CASSFWGREGEKLFF. The DNA of the CDR3 is TGTGCCAGCAGTTTTTGGGGGCGAGAAGGTGAAAAACTGTTTTTT. Drawing the rest from reference TRBV28 and TRBJ1-4, the complete variable domain is DVKVTQSSRYLVKRTGEKVFLECVQDMDHENMFWYRQDPGLGLRLIYFSYDVKMKEKGDIPEGYSVSREKKERFSLILESASTNQTSMYLCASSFWGREGEKLFFGSGTQLSVL.

This clone turned up a few times. This chain connects TRBV11-2 to TRBJ2-1, with D possibly being TRBD1 or TRBD2 (5 bases each). Germline-derived CDR1 and CDR2 are SGHAT and FQNNGV. The CDR3 is made up of 16 amino acids. Trimming stripped 0 bases from V and 3 bases from J, with 12 bases between. For the CDR3, the DNA is TGTGCCAGCAGCTTAGATCGGGGACCACACTACAATGAGCAGTTCTTC. Translation: CASSLDRGPHYNEQFF.

The genes are TRBV5-1 and TRBJ1-2; D perhaps matches TRBD1 (5 bases). The V and J ends lost 2 bases and 1 base respectively, with 9 bases between them. The CDR3 totals 14 residues. Germline V gene sequence: CDR1 SGHRS, CDR2 YFSETQ. CDR3 protein: CASSLTGGNYGYTF. In nucleotides, the CDR3 is TGCGCCAGCAGCTTAACCGGGGGTAACTATGGCTACACCTTC.